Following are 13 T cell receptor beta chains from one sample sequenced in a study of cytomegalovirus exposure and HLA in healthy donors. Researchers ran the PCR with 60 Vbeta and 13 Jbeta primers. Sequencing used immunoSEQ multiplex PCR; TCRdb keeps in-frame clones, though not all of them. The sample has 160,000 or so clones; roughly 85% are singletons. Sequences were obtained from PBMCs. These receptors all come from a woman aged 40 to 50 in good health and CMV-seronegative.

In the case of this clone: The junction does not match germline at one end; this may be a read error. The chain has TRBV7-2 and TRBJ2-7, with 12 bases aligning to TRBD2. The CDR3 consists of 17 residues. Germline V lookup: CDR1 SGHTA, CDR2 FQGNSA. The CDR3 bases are TGTGCCAGCAGCTTAGCGCCTAGCGGGAGGGGGGCCTACGGGCAGTACTTC. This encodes CASSLAPSGRGAYGQYF.

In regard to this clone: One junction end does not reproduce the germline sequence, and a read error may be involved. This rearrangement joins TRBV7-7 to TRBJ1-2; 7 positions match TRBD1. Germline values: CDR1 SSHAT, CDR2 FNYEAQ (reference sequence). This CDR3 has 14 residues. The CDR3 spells CASSAPGQRYGYTF. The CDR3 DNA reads TGTGCTAGCAGCGCTCCGGGACAGCGATATGGCTACACCTTC. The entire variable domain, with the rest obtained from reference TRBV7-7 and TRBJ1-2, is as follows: GAGVSQSPRYKVTKRGQDVTLRCDPISSHATLYWYQQALGQGPEFLTYFNYEAQPDKSGLPSDRFSAERPEGSISTLTIQRTEQRDSAMYRCASSAPGQRYGYTFGSGTRLTVV.

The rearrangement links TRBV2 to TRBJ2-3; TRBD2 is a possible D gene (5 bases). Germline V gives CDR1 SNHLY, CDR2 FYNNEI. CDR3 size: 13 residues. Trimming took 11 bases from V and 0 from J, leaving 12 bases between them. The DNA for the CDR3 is TGTGCCGGACGGACTTTTAGCACAGATACGCAGTATTTT. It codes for CAGRTFSTDTQYF.

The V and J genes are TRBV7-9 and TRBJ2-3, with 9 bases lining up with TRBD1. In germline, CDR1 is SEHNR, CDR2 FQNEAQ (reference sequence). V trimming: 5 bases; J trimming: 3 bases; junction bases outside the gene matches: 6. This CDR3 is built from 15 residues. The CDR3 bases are TGTGCCAGCAGCAATCGGGACAGGGCGACAGATACGCAGTATTTT. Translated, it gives CASSNRDRATDTQYF.

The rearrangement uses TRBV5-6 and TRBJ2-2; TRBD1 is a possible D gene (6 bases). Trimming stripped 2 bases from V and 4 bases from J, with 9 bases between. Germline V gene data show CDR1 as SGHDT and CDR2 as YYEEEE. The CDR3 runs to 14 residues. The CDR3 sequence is CASSFGQFTGELFF. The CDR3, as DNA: TGTGCCAGCAGCTTCGGACAGTTCACCGGGGAGCTGTTTTTT.

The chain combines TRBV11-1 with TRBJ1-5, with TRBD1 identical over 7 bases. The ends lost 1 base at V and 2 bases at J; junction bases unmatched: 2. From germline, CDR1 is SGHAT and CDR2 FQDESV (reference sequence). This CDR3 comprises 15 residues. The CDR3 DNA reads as TGTGCCAGCAGCTTAGGACAGGGAGGCAATCAGCCCCAGCATTTT. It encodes CASSLGQGGNQPQHF. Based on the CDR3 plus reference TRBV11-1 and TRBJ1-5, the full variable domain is EAEVAQSPRYKITEKSQAVAFWCDPISGHATLYWYRQILGQGPELLVQFQDESVVDDSQLPKDRFSAERLKGVDSTLKIQPAELGDSAMYLCASSLGQGGNQPQHFGDGTRLSIL.

The DNA of the CDR3 is TGTGCCAGCAGCTTAGGTCCTCTCACAGATACGCAGTATTTT. Translated, it gives CASSLGPLTDTQYF. The rearrangement joins TRBV7-2 to TRBJ2-3, with unresolved D. V lost 1 base, J lost 2 bases, and 7 bases lay in between. The CDR3 is 14 residues long. Germline V gives CDR1 SGHTA, CDR2 FQGNSA.

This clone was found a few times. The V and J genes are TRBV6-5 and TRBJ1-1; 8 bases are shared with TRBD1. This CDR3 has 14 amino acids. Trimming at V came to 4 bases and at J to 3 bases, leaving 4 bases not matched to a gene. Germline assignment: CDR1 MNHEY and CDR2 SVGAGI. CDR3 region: CASSWGTGDTEAFF. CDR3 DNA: TGTGCCAGCAGTTGGGGGACAGGCGACACTGAAGCTTTCTTT.

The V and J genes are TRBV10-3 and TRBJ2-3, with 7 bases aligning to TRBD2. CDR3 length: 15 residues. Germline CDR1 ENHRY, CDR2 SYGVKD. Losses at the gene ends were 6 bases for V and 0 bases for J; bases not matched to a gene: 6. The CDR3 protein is CAIRRLASSTDTQYF. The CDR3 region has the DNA TGTGCCATCAGGAGACTAGCCTCTAGCACAGATACGCAGTATTTT.

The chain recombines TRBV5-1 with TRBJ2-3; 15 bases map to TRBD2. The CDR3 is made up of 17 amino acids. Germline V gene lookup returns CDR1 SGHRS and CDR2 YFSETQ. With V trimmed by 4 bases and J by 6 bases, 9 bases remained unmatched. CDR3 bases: TGCGCCAGCAGCCTACTCGGGACTAGCGGGGGGTTGGATACGCAGTATTTT. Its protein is CASSLLGTSGGLDTQYF.

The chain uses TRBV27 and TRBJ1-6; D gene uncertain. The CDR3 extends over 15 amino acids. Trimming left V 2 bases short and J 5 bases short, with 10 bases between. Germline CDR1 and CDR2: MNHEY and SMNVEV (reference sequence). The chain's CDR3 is CASSLEGTDNSPLHF. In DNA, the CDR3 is TGTGCCAGCAGTTTAGAGGGAACCGATAATTCACCCCTCCACTTT.

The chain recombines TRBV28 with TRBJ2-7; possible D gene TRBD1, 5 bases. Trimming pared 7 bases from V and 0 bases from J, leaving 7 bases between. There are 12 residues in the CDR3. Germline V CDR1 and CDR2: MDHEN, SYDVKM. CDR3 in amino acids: CASTRGSYEQYF. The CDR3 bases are TGTGCCAGCACTAGGGGCTCCTACGAGCAGTACTTC.

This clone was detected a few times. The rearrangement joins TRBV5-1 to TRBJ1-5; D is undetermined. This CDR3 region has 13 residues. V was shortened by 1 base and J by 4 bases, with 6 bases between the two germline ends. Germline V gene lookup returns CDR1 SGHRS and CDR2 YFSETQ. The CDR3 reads CASSLNGNQPQHF. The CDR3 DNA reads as TGCGCCAGCAGCTTGAACGGGAATCAGCCCCAGCATTTT.